Listed below are T cell receptor beta chains from one sample, sequenced in a study of blood T cell repertoires in COVID-19. Generated by immunoSEQ multiplex PCR, the TCRdb table keeps only in-frame clones and is missing some. The table has roughly 150,000 clones, 83% seen once. The specimen sequenced was peripheral blood. The receptors derive from a woman in her 70s who had recovered from COVID-19. CDR3s leave out the opening cysteine and the closing phenylalanine or tryptophan. The D gene is left open where the match is weak.

>TRBD1|TRBJ1-4|TRBV5-1
ASSLGGGREKLF
>TRBD2|TRBJ2-3|TRBV7-8
ASSPDGEGSTDTQY
>NA|TRBJ2-7|TRBV7-3
ASSLNAGPEEQY
>TRBD1|TRBJ1-5|TRBV2
ATRQGGSNQPQH
>TRBD1|TRBJ2-5|TRBV9
ASSAYIRDRDGETQY
>TRBD1|TRBJ2-3|TRBV3-1/TRBV3-2
ASSQGTGGTDTQY
>TRBD2|TRBJ2-3|TRBV11-2
ASSPPGGGLSTDTQY
>TRBD1|TRBJ2-7|TRBV28
ASNLPGQGLEQY
>TRBD1|TRBJ1-1|TRBV15
ATSSLQGMGTEAF
>NA|TRBJ1-1|TRBV5-1
ASSQQGGVNTEAF
>NA|TRBJ1-5|TRBV6-1
ASSEARVDQPQH
>TRBD2|TRBJ2-7|TRBV5-1
ASSPDPSGAQGGEQY
>NA|TRBJ2-2|TRBV27
ASSLLGSGGTGELF
>NA|TRBJ2-3|TRBV9
ASSPRSSTDTQY
>NA|TRBJ2-2|TRBV27
ASSSQGPDTGELF
>NA|TRBJ2-3|TRBV11-2
ASSLAIQGWDTQY
>NA|TRBJ1-2|TRBV5-1
ASSLPGQGGGYT
>TRBD2|TRBJ2-3|TRBV9
ASSVDLAGGADTQY
>TRBD2|TRBJ2-1|TRBV5-1
ASSFPRGAGGNEQF
>NA|TRBJ2-2|TRBV28
ASSFQLAIPNTGELF
>TRBD1|TRBJ1-6|TRBV18
ASSPSGTDSLANSPLH
>NA|TRBJ1-1|TRBV5-1
ASSSNPDRNTEAF
>TRBD2|TRBJ2-7|TRBV2
ASSAGGGQTSYEQY
>NA|TRBJ1-1|TRBV13
ASSPNREGNTEAF
>NA|TRBJ1-2|TRBV5-1
ASSPLTRGGSYGYT
>TRBD1|TRBJ1-2|TRBV2
ASTPTGVYYGYT
>NA|TRBJ1-2|TRBV2
ASSFPRALKDGYT
>TRBD1|TRBJ1-2|TRBV4-2
ASSQGTGVDGYT
>NA|TRBJ1-1|TRBV29-1
SPQALPAAGAF
>TRBD1|TRBJ1-1|TRBV3-1/TRBV3-2
ARPDRSNTEAF
>NA|TRBJ2-2|TRBV5-4
ASSGGRAAGELF
>NA|TRBJ2-1|TRBV19
ASSDRGAGNYNEQF
>TRBD2|TRBJ2-1|TRBV5-1
ASSREGVNEQF
>NA|TRBJ2-5|TRBV9
ASSVGRVGQETQY
>TRBD1|TRBJ1-1|TRBV5-4
ASSETGTGVAEAF
>NA|TRBJ2-3|TRBV4-2
ASSQVGVADTDTQY
>TRBD2|TRBJ2-1|TRBV7-2
ASSTLAGSSYNEQF
>NA|TRBJ1-4|TRBV20-1
SAILEEKLF
>TRBD1|TRBJ1-2|TRBV18
ASSRRQGGTNYGYT
>NA|TRBJ1-2|TRBV27
ASRPEGVSPYGYT
>NA|TRBJ1-2|TRBV20-1
TTGGVGYT
>TRBD2|TRBJ2-4|TRBV2
ASSGLAGASGYKNIQY
>NA|TRBJ2-1|TRBV27
ASSPLPGNEQF
>NA|TRBJ2-1|TRBV4-3
ASSQDLRPPYNEQF
>NA|TRBJ2-2|TRBV9
ASSPGGSGGSGELF